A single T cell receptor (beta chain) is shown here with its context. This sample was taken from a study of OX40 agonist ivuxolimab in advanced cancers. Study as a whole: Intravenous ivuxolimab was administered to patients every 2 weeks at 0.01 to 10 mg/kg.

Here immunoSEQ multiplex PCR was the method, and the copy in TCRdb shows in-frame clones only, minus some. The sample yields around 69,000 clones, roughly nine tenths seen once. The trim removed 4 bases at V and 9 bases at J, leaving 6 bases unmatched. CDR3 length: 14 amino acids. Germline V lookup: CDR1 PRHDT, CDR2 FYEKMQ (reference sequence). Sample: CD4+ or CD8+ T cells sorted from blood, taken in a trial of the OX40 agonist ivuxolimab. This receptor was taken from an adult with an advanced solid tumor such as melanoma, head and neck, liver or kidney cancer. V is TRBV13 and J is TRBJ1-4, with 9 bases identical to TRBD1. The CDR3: CASSSGQGSQKLFF. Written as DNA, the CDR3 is TGTGCCAGCAGCTCGGGACAGGGCAGCCAAAAACTGTTTTTT.